This T cell receptor (beta chain) was captured by sequencing in a study of chemoradiotherapy in HPV16-positive cancers. The germline V gene has CDR1 MNHNS and CDR2 SASEGT. With 6 bases clipped from V and 0 bases from J, the junction kept 2 bases outside the gene matches. There are 15 residues in the CDR3. Generated by immunoSEQ multiplex PCR, the TCRdb table keeps only in-frame clones and is missing some. The table has about 3,300 clones, around 70% seen once. The clonotype comes from a human donor with HPV-associated anogenital cancer. The J gene is TRBJ2-6, the V gene TRBV6-1; TRBD2 matches 7 bases. Sampling took place from a patient who underwent chemoradiotherapy. Here the CDR3 reads CASRAGSSGANVLTF. CDR3 coding DNA: TGTGCCAGCAGAGCGGGGAGCTCTGGGGCCAACGTCCTGACTTTC.